This T cell receptor (beta chain) derives from a study of T-cell reconstitution after alpha-beta-depleted transplantation in children. Study-level results: The study reportedly traced alpha-beta T cells about two months after transplant to several hundred expanded graft clones. Among T cells one year after transplant, newly produced cells accounted for most counts and diversity.

This clonotype was picked up a small number of times. Its antigen is currently unknown. TCRbeta library preparation incorporated unique molecular identifiers. MiXCR was run by TCRdb on the PCR reads, yielding one entry per CDR3 protein. This sample has approximately 15,000 distinct CDR3 sequences, with about 8% found just once. Germline V gene lookup returns CDR1 SEHNR and CDR2 FQNEAQ (reference sequence). This CDR3 is 13 amino acids long. Trimming pared 7 bases from V and 4 bases from J, leaving 14 bases between. The rearrangement links TRBV7-9 to TRBJ2-7; D is unclear. This clonotype was obtained from a boy under two years old who had a stem cell transplant for Wiskott-Aldrich syndrome, so the T cells may come from the graft donor. Material: PBMCs, mostly from graft donor cells, obtained 60 days after TCRalphabeta/CD19-depleted stem cell transplant. The DNA for the CDR3 is TGTGCCAGCACCCTAAGTGGGGTATACGAGCAGTACTTC. Residues: CASTLSGVYEQYF.